The clone carrying this T cell receptor (beta chain) has more than one count but fewer than ten. The CDR3 runs to 15 residues. Germline V gene lookup returns CDR1 SGHVS and CDR2 FQNEAQ. With 5 bases removed from V and 3 bases from J, the gap between germline ends came to 14 bases. The source of the sample is a study of T cells after yellow fever vaccination. TCRdb ran MiXCR on the 5' RACE reads and lists one entry per CDR3 protein. Among 620,000 or so distinct CDR3 sequences listed, 9% to 15% were seen once. This sequence joins TRBV7-8 and TRBJ1-5, with D possibly matching TRBD1 (5 bases). Sequencing used PBMCs, obtained on the day of the yellow fever booster vaccination. The clonotype originates from a man aged 25-45 years who received the YFV17D yellow fever vaccine. CDR3: CASSQSRGVNQPQHF. The CDR3 nucleotides are TGTGCCAGCAGCCAATCAAGGGGCGTCAATCAGCCCCAGCATTTT.